Included here is one T cell receptor (beta chain) sequence, with context. Other DNA sequences in the sample encode the same CDR3. The sample belongs to a study of T cell changes during pregnancy in multiple sclerosis. TCRdb's table, derived via immunoSEQ multiplex PCR, lists solely in-frame clones and lacks some. The sample has tens of thousands of clones; roughly 88% are singletons. This CDR3 is 13 amino acids long. Germline V gene lookup returns CDR1 SGHRS and CDR2 YFSETQ. Trimming stripped 0 bases from V and 4 bases from J, with 5 bases between. The starting material was peripheral blood, obtained after pregnancy. This TCR derives from a female donor in good health, enrolled as a control in a pregnancy study. J is TRBJ2-1 and V is TRBV5-1; no firm D call. The CDR3 DNA reads as TGCGCCAGCAGCTTGGACGGTTACAATGAGCAGTTCTTC. Translating gives CASSLDGYNEQFF. The complete variable domain, with remaining parts taken from reference TRBV5-1 and TRBJ2-1, reads KAGVTQTPRYLIKTRGQQVTLSCSPISGHRSVSWYQQTPGQGLQFLFEYFSETQRNKGNFPGRFSGRQFSNSRSEMNVSTLELGDSALYLCASSLDGYNEQFFGPGTRLTVL.